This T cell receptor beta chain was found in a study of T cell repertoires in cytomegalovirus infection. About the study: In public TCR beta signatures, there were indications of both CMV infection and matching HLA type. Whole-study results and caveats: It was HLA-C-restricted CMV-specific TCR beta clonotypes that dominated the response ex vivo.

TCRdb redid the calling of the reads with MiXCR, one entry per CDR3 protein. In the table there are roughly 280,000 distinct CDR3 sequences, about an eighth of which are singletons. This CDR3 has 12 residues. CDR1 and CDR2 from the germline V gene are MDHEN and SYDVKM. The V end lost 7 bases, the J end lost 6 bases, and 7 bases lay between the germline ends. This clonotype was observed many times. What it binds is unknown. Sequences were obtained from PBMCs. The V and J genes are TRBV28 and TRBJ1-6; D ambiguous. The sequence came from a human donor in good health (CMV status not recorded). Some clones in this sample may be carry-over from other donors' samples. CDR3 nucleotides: TGTGCCAGCACGATGCCTAATTCACCCCTCCACTTT. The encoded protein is CASTMPNSPLHF.